The entry that follows covers one TCR beta chain sequence. Produced via immunoSEQ multiplex PCR; TCRdb's table is partial and in-frame only. Of about 100,000 clones in the sample, 80% to 95% were seen once. V was shortened by 4 bases and J by 2 bases, with 5 bases between the two germline ends. The CDR3 is 12 residues long. Germline CDR1 MNHEY, CDR2 SVGAGI. These data are taken from a study of T cell changes during pregnancy in multiple sclerosis. Here the sequenced sample was peripheral blood, taken after pregnancy. The chain employs TRBV6-5 and TRBJ1-2, with D hard to call. This clonotype originated in a female donor with multiple sclerosis, enrolled in a pregnancy study. CDR3 loop: CASSSGNYGYTF. The DNA for the CDR3 is TGTGCCAGCAGTTCGGGGAACTATGGCTACACCTTC.